This T cell receptor (beta chain) was sequenced in a study of blood T cell repertoires in COVID-19. The overall study: Acute and convalescent COVID-19 specimens originated in the United States, Italy and Spain. T cells, B-cell-depleted T cells, or PBMCs supplied cDNA or gDNA.

Under the authors' procedure: Quantification of nucleated cells was approximated via reference gene primer amplification. Here immunoSEQ multiplex PCR was the method, and the copy in TCRdb shows in-frame clones only, minus some. The V and J calls and the clone size are those of that table, but D and trimming were determined from the DNA. The sample lists 200,000 to 250,000 clones, approximately 81% occurring once. Germline V gene sequence: CDR1 LNHDA, CDR2 SQIVND (reference sequence). The CDR3 spans 16 residues. The V end was cut by 7 bases, the J end by 1 base, with 17 bases between. This TCR derives from a woman aged 55-69 years who had recovered from COVID-19. Sequencing input: peripheral blood. The chain couples TRBV19 to TRBJ1-5; TRBD1 is a possible D gene (5 bases). The CDR3 DNA reads TGTGCCAGTAACGAAAGGGGCAGGGCGAGCAATCAGCCCCAGCATTTT. It yields the protein CASNERGRASNQPQHF.